This TCR beta chain was recorded in a study of ipilimumab plus nivolumab after autologous stem cell transplantation. Study information: A median of 8 nivolumab and 4 to 6 ipilimumab doses were given. DLBCL patients had primary refractory or relapsed disease.

This clone was observed a few times. Through week 26, nivolumab 3 mg/kg IV was given weeks 1, 4, 7, 10, then biweekly. Sequenced by immunoSEQ multiplex PCR; TCRdb stores in-frame clones only, minus some. This repertoire shows over 75,000 clones, over 80% found once; its top ten account for approximately 2.2%. The sample in question was PBMCs, obtained in a trial of ipilimumab plus nivolumab as post-transplant consolidation. This clonotype was sampled from a male donor with diffuse large B-cell lymphoma.

CDR3 nucleotides: TGTGCCATCAGTGACCCAGGGGGGGGGACATCCTACGAGCAGTACTTC. This sequence encodes CAISDPGGGTSYEQYF. The chain recombines TRBV10-3 with TRBJ2-7; D tentatively reads TRBD1 or TRBD2 (7 bases each). V was trimmed by 3 bases and J by 1 base, leaving 16 bases between them. Germline V CDR1 and CDR2: ENHRY, SYGVKD. The CDR3 runs 16 residues.